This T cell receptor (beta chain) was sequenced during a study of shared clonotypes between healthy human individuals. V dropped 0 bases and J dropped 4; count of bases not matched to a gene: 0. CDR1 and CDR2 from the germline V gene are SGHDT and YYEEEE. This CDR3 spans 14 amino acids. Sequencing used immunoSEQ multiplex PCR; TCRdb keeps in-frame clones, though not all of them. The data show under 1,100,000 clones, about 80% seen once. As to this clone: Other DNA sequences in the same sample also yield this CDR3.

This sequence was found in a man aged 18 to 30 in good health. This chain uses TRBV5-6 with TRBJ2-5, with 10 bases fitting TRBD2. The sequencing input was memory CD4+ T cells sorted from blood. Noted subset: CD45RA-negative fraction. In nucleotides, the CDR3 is TGTGCCAGCAGCTTGGGACTAGCGGGAGAGACCCAGTACTTC. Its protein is CASSLGLAGETQYF.